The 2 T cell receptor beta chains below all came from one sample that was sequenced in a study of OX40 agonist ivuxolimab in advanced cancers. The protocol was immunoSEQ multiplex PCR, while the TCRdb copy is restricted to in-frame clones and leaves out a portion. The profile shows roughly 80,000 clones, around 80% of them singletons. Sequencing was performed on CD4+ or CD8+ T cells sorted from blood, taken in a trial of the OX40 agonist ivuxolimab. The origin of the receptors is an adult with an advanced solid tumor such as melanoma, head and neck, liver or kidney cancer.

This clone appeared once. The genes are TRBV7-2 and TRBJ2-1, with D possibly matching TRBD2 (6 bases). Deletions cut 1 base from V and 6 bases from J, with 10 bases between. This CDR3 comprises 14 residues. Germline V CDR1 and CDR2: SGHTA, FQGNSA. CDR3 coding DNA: TGTGCCAGCAGCTTAGAATCGGGGGTCAATGAGCAGTTCTTC. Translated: CASSLESGVNEQFF.

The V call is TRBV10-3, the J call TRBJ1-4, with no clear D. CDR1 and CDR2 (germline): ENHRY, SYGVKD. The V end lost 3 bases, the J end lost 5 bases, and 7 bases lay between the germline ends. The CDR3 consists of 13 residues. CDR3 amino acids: CAISEGNNEKLFF. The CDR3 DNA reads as TGTGCCATCAGTGAAGGGAACAATGAAAAACTGTTTTTT.